This TCR beta chain was obtained from a study of CD8 T cells in Susac syndrome. Control patients had untreated stable or active relapsing-remitting multiple sclerosis by revised McDonald criteria. CDR1 and CDR2 (germline): KGHSH, LQKENI. This CDR3 comprises 16 residues. J lost 5 bases, V lost 6 bases, and 12 bases had no gene match. 0.5 to 1 ug RNA was reverse transcribed with random hexamers. Amplification of TCR beta CDR3 was carried out by immunoSEQ multiplex PCR, which covered 54 Vbeta and 13 Jbeta segments. TCRdb recomputed calls from the immunoSEQ multiplex PCR reads with MiXCR, one row per CDR3 protein. The sample records about 210,000 distinct CDR3 sequences, roughly 96% being singletons.

The gene calls are TRBV18 and TRBJ2-2; 7 bases line up with TRBD1. The sequence was obtained from a human donor with multiple sclerosis. The specimen sequenced was CD4+ T cells from PBMCs. The CDR3 reads CASSRDGTATTGELFF. CDR3 DNA sequence: TGTGCCAGCTCGCGAGATGGGACAGCTACTACCGGGGAGCTGTTTTTT.